The 21 T cell receptor beta chains below come from one sample, sequenced in a study of T cells in localized non-small cell lung cancer. The protocol was immunoSEQ multiplex PCR, while the TCRdb copy is restricted to in-frame clones and leaves out a portion. This sample yields under 2,000 clones, of which around 42% are seen a single time; about 40% belongs to the top ten. The source material was lung tumor tissue, sampled before any cancer treatment. Receptors were obtained from an older male donor with stage II lung adenocarcinoma.

This clone was detected a few times. This chain uses TRBV11-3 with TRBJ2-1; no reliable D call. Germline V lookup: CDR1 SGHNT, CDR2 YENEEA. V lost 7 bases, J lost 0 bases, and 10 bases lay in between. This CDR3 contains 14 residues. The CDR3 DNA follows: TGTGCCAGCACCTCACTGAGCTCCTACAATGAGCAGTTCTTC. It translates to CASTSLSSYNEQFF.

This clone was counted a few times. The gene calls are TRBV6-4 and TRBJ2-7, with TRBD2 as a possible D gene (5 bases). The germline V gene has CDR1 MRHNA and CDR2 SNTAGT. CDR3 length: 13 residues. Trimming shortened V by 6 bases and J by 7 bases, and 16 bases separated the two germline ends. The CDR3 sequence: CASSPLSSGEQYF. The DNA for the CDR3 is TGTGCCAGCAGCCCGCTGAGCTCGGGAGAGCAGTACTTC.

The chain has TRBV2 and TRBJ2-5, with D perhaps TRBD1 or TRBD2 (5 bases each). CDR1 and CDR2 (germline): SNHLY, FYNNEI. V lost 6 bases and J 7 bases, leaving 12 bases between the germline ends. The CDR3 is 12 amino acids. The chain's CDR3 is CASSSEGRTQYF. CDR3 DNA: TGTGCCAGCAGCTCCGAGGGGAGGACCCAGTACTTC.

The chain links TRBV25-1 to TRBJ1-2; 8 positions match TRBD1. The V gene's germline CDR1 is MGHDK and CDR2 SYGVNS. V lost 5 bases and J lost 8; bases outside the gene matches: 13. This CDR3 has 15 residues. As DNA, the CDR3 is TGTGCCAGCAGTATGGAGCAGGGGGCAAAAAAAGGCTACACCTTC. Translated, it gives CASSMEQGAKKGYTF.

The chain combines TRBV18 with TRBJ2-2; TRBD2 matches 7 bases. The CDR3 has 16 residues. V dropped 3 bases and J dropped 3; count of bases not matched to a gene: 7. The germline V gene encodes CDR1 KGHSH and CDR2 LQKENI. The CDR3 spells CASSPLAVWDTGELFF. The CDR3 coding sequence is TGTGCCAGCTCACCCCTAGCGGTGTGGGACACCGGGGAGCTGTTTTTT.

This clone turned up a few times. The chain recombines TRBV11-3 with TRBJ1-4; D call uncertain. The V end was cut by 3 bases, the J end by 7 bases, with 15 bases between. The V gene's germline CDR1 is SGHNT and CDR2 YENEEA. CDR3 length equals 15 residues. CDR3 residues: CASSFRAPLGEKLFF. In DNA form, the CDR3 reads TGTGCCAGCAGCTTCCGGGCCCCACTGGGTGAAAAACTGTTTTTT.

This clone ranks as medium-sized. The rearrangement links TRBV7-2 to TRBJ2-1, with no clear D. Germline V lookup: CDR1 SGHTA, CDR2 FQGNSA. This CDR3 region has 13 residues. Trimming shortened V by 1 base and J by 9 bases, and 10 bases separated the two germline ends. CDR3 bases: TGTGCCAGCAGCTTAGTTGCAGATCGTGAGCAGTTCTTC. Translating it yields CASSLVADREQFF.

J is TRBJ2-7 and V is TRBV18, with 10 nucleotides matching TRBD1. Germline CDR1 reads KGHSH; CDR2 reads LQKENI. This CDR3 contains 14 residues. J lost 1 base, V lost 6 bases, and 3 bases had no gene match. As DNA, the CDR3 is TGTGCCAGCTCCTGGACAGGGGGTTCCTACGAGCAGTACTTC. It yields the protein CASSWTGGSYEQYF.

This clone was counted between two and nine times. The chain is built from TRBV9 and TRBJ1-5; D is ambiguous. V was pared by 5 bases and J by 1 base, with 10 bases between. The CDR3 contains 14 residues. Germline lookup yields CDR1 SGDLS and CDR2 YYNGEE. CDR3 sequence reads: CASSLMISNQPQHF. CDR3 in DNA: TGTGCCAGCAGTTTAATGATAAGCAATCAGCCCCAGCATTTT.

The chain has TRBV16 and TRBJ1-5, with unresolved D. Between the trimmed V and J ends, which lost 7 bases and 1 base, there was a span of 11 bases. The CDR3 is 14 amino acids. Germline V gene sequence: CDR1 KGHSY, CDR2 FQNENV. The CDR3 DNA sequence: TGTGCCAGCACCAGACCCGGCAGCAATCAGCCCCAGCATTTT. It specifies CASTRPGSNQPQHF.

The chain uses TRBV11-3 and TRBJ2-3; TRBD2 might be the D (5 bases). In germline, CDR1 is SGHNT, CDR2 YENEEA. Trimming took 5 bases from V and 1 from J, leaving 10 bases between them. This CDR3 has 14 amino acids. CDR3 in amino acids: CASSASRGTDTQYF. CDR3 in DNA: TGTGCCAGCAGCGCCTCGAGGGGCACAGATACGCAGTATTTT. The variable domain in full, completed from reference TRBV11-3 and TRBJ2-3, reads EAGVVQSPRYKIIEKKQPVAFWCNPISGHNTLYWYLQNLGQGPELLIRYENEEAVDDSQLPKDRFSAERLKGVDSTLKIQPAELGDSAVYLCASSASRGTDTQYFGPGTRLTVL.

This clone rates as medium-sized. The genes are TRBV11-3 and TRBJ2-1; D remains ambiguous. The CDR3 has 15 residues. V was cut by 6 bases and J by 0 bases, with 12 bases left in between. Per germline, CDR1 SGHNT and CDR2 YENEEA. The CDR3 spells CASRLQKSSYNEQFF. The DNA for the CDR3 is TGTGCCAGCAGATTACAAAAAAGCTCCTACAATGAGCAGTTCTTC.

This clone was seen more than once but under ten times. The rearrangement joins TRBV6-8 to TRBJ2-7, with D possibly matching TRBD2 (5 bases). Germline values: CDR1 MNHGY, CDR2 SAAAGT. The CDR3 spans 14 residues. V shed 6 bases and J shed 0 bases, with 12 bases lying between them. The DNA for the CDR3 is TGTGCCAGCAGATACAGCGGATACTCCTACGAGCAGTACTTC. As protein: CASRYSGYSYEQYF.

V gene TRBV19 combines with J gene TRBJ2-2; possibly TRBD1 or TRBD2 for D (8 bases each). Germline V gene data show CDR1 as LNHDA and CDR2 as SQIVND (reference sequence). The CDR3 runs to 16 residues. V lost 6 bases and J lost 4, with 18 bases in between. This chain's CDR3 is CASRRGGQESTGELFF. Here the CDR3 DNA reads TGTGCCAGTAGACGGGGGGGACAGGAGTCCACCGGGGAGCTGTTTTTT.

The chain recombines TRBV6-8 with TRBJ1-1; TRBD1 might be the D (6 bases). Germline values: CDR1 MNHGY, CDR2 SAAAGT. The CDR3 covers 12 residues. Trimming took 4 bases from V and 7 from J, leaving 10 bases between them. CDR3 in amino acids: CASSWRGGEAFF. CDR3 in DNA: TGTGCCAGCAGTTGGAGGGGGGGTGAAGCTTTCTTT.

This clone was observed a single time. The V and J genes are TRBV30 and TRBJ1-4; D ambiguous. Between the trimmed V and J ends, which lost 0 bases and 6 bases, there was a span of 5 bases. This CDR3 contains 12 residues. Germline V gene sequence: CDR1 GTSNPN, CDR2 SVGIG (reference sequence). CDR3 loop: CAWSVLDEKLFF. DNA of the CDR3: TGTGCCTGGAGTGTACTCGATGAAAAACTGTTTTTT. Full variable domain (rest looked up from reference TRBV30 and TRBJ1-4): SQTIHQWPATLVQPVGSPLSLECTVEGTSNPNLYWYRQAAGRGLQLLFYSVGIGQISSEVPQNLSASRPQDRQFILSSKKLLLSDSGFYLCAWSVLDEKLFFGSGTQLSVL.

The V call is TRBV30, the J call TRBJ2-3, with D unclear. Per germline, CDR1 GTSNPN and CDR2 SVGIG (reference sequence). V lost 1 base and J 4 bases, leaving 3 bases between the germline ends. The CDR3 loop spans 11 amino acids. In nucleotides, the CDR3 is TGTGCCTGGAGTGGAGCAGATACGCAGTATTTT. It codes for CAWSGADTQYF.

The chain joins TRBV12-5 to TRBJ2-7; 8 bases agree with TRBD1. The CDR3 extends over 13 amino acids. Trimming cost V 5 bases and J 2 bases; bases outside gene matches: 2. Germline V lookup: CDR1 LGHNT, CDR2 FRNRAP. The CDR3 nucleotides are TGTGCTAGTGGTGCGGGACAGGCCTACGAGCAGTACTTC. Protein: CASGAGQAYEQYF. Full variable domain (rest looked up from reference TRBV12-5 and TRBJ2-7): DARVTQTPRHKVTEMGQEVTMRCQPILGHNTVFWYRQTMMQGLELLAYFRNRAPLDDSGMPKDRFSAEMPDATLATLKIQPSEPRDSAVYFCASGAGQAYEQYFGPGTRLTVT.

In this sample, this clone is large. This rearrangement joins TRBV11-3 to TRBJ2-1; 10 nucleotides match TRBD2. Germline trimming cut 5 bases from V and 6 bases from J; bases unmatched to any gene: 7. Germline V CDR1 and CDR2: SGHNT, YENEEA. There are 15 residues in the CDR3. DNA for the CDR3: TGTGCCAGCAGCCCCACTAGCGGGAAAATCAATGAGCAGTTCTTC. It specifies CASSPTSGKINEQFF.

This clone was observed a few times. The V call is TRBV10-2, the J call TRBJ1-5; D gene uncertain. The CDR3 runs 15 residues. CDR1 WSHSY and CDR2 SAAADI come from the germline V gene. Trimming removed 0 bases from V and 6 bases from J, with 12 bases in between. DNA for the CDR3: TGCGCCAGCAGTGAGTCGGACTACCGGAGTCAGCCCCAGCATTTT. It specifies CASSESDYRSQPQHF.

This clone was counted a few times. This chain links TRBV18 with TRBJ2-7; D unresolved. Germline CDR1 and CDR2: KGHSH and LQKENI. V lost 2 bases and J lost 5, with 10 bases in between. The CDR3 runs 13 residues. The CDR3 bases are TGTGCCAGCTCACCAATCGGTCGGGACGAGCAGTACTTC. Its protein product is CASSPIGRDEQYF.